The entry that follows covers one T cell receptor beta chain sequence. The antigen remains undetermined. This record belongs to a study of cytomegalovirus exposure and HLA in healthy donors. Regarding the study as a whole: A list of approximately 160 TCR beta chains associated with cytomegalovirus was given.

With 60 Vbeta and 13 Jbeta primers, the PCR was carried out. The table came from immunoSEQ multiplex PCR; TCRdb's copy has only in-frame clones and leaves some out. In the table there are over 70,000 clones, about 67% of which are singletons. This CDR3 is built from 12 residues. The V and J ends lost 7 bases and 8 bases respectively, with 12 bases between them. Germline V gene data show CDR1 as SGDLS and CDR2 as YYNGEE. The chain couples TRBV9 to TRBJ1-4; D unclear. This TCR was recovered from a young man in good health and CMV-seronegative. Input material: PBMCs. CDR3 in DNA: TGTGCCAGCGGAGGCCCGCTGGAAAAACTGTTTTTT. Translation: CASGGPLEKLFF. Full variable domain (remainder filled in from reference TRBV9 and TRBJ1-4): DSGVTQTPKHLITATGQRVTLRCSPRSGDLSVYWYQQSLDQGLQFLIQYYNGEERAKGNILERFSAQQFPDLHSELNLSSLELGDSALYFCASGGPLEKLFFGSGTQLSVL.